The rows below give T cell receptor beta chains drawn from one sample of a study of blood T cell repertoires in COVID-19. Using immunoSEQ multiplex PCR, the repertoire was profiled, and TCRdb retains in-frame clones only, with some absent. This sample carries 330,000 or so clones, roughly 87% of them seen once, and the ten largest clones take 7.5% to 10%. The specimen was peripheral blood. The source of these receptors is a man aged 30-40 years with COVID-19, enrolled during active disease. The CDR3 runs from the conserved cysteine through the conserved F or W. A D gene is named only where the DNA matches it firmly. Expanded clones are given a class, and other clones once, few, many or no size at all.

clone size,CDR3 length,D gene,V gene,J gene,CDR3 protein,CDR3 DNA
.,14,.,TRBV19,TRBJ1-1,CASSIWGEVTEAFF,TGTGCCAGTAGTATATGGGGCGAGGTTACTGAAGCTTTCTTT
.,14,TRBD1,TRBV28,TRBJ2-2,CASVLAGGTGELFF,TGTGCCAGCGTTCTGGCAGGGGGCACCGGGGAGCTGTTTTTT
once,13,TRBD1,TRBV18,TRBJ2-7,CASAQGATYEQYF,TGTGCCAGCGCACAGGGGGCTACCTACGAGCAGTACTTC
.,15,.,TRBV10-3,TRBJ1-1,CAISESVYRGTEAFF,TGTGCCATCAGTGAGTCGGTATATAGGGGCACTGAAGCTTTCTTT
.,16,TRBD2,TRBV4-1,TRBJ2-3,CASSQAQLAGEGTQYF,TGCGCCAGCAGCCAAGCGCAACTAGCGGGAGAGGGTACGCAGTATTTT
.,19,TRBD1,TRBV4-1,TRBJ1-1,CASSQPSGTAGKADTEAFF,TGCGCCAGCAGCCAACCCTCGGGGACAGCCGGTAAGGCGGACACTGAAGCTTTCTTT
.,18,.,TRBV7-9,TRBJ1-1,CASSLGGGGRLSLTEAFF,TGTGCCAGCAGCTTGGGAGGGGGAGGTCGACTCAGTCTCACTGAAGCTTTCTTT
.,15,.,TRBV27,TRBJ2-7,CASSLQRGSSYEQYF,TGTGCCAGCAGTTTACAAAGGGGGTCGTCCTACGAGCAGTACTTC
.,13,.,TRBV4-3,TRBJ1-2,CASSQDGGYGYTF,TGCGCCAGCAGCCAAGACGGAGGGTATGGCTACACCTTC
.,14,.,TRBV29-1,TRBJ1-2,CSVEESVRPYGYTF,TGCAGCGTTGAAGAGTCAGTCAGGCCCTATGGCTACACCTTC
.,13,TRBD1,TRBV7-9,TRBJ2-5,CASSSDRAETQYF,TGTGCCAGCAGCTCGGACAGGGCGGAGACCCAGTACTTC
once,16,TRBD1,TRBV7-6,TRBJ1-5,CASSQGTGESGQPQHF,TGTGCCAGCAGCCAAGGGACAGGGGAATCAGGTCAGCCCCAGCATTTT
.,15,.,TRBV2,TRBJ1-2,CASSDGVGANYGYTF,TGTGCCAGCAGTGATGGGGTGGGGGCGAACTATGGCTACACCTTC
.,21,TRBD1,TRBV29-1,TRBJ2-3,CSVEVSVLSNRGTGGTDTQYF,TGCAGCGTTGAGGTATCGGTTTTGTCAAACAGGGGGACGGGTGGGACAGATACGCAGTATTTT
.,14,.,TRBV15,TRBJ2-7,CATSRDEGDYEQYF,TGTGCCACCAGCAGAGATGAGGGCGACTACGAGCAGTACTTC
.,15,TRBD1,TRBV9,TRBJ2-1,CASSLLGTAYNEQFF,TGTGCCAGCAGCCTACTCGGGACAGCTTACAATGAGCAGTTCTTC
.,15,TRBD2,TRBV18,TRBJ2-3,CASSLAGGGTDTQYF,TGTGCCAGCTCACTAGCGGGTGGAGGCACAGATACGCAGTATTTT